Below, 30 T cell receptor beta chains from the same sample are listed, as sequenced in a study of blood T cell repertoires in COVID-19. Sequencing used immunoSEQ multiplex PCR; TCRdb keeps in-frame clones, though not all of them. The table shows fewer than 150,000 clones, with 84% occurring only once. The specimen was peripheral blood. The source of these receptors is a human donor in a cohort sampled during active COVID-19.

This sequence joins TRBV5-1 and TRBJ2-7; perhaps TRBD1 as D (8 bases). The CDR3 covers 15 residues. Per germline, CDR1 SGHRS and CDR2 YFSETQ. Trimming shortened V by 7 bases and J by 2 bases, and 19 bases separated the two germline ends. CDR3 coding DNA: TGCGCCAGCTCCACAGGGGGGGGGCTAACCTACGAGCAGTACTTC. Its translation: CASSTGGGLTYEQYF.

The chain joins TRBV5-1 to TRBJ1-2, with unresolved D. Trimming took 0 bases from V and 4 from J, leaving 4 bases between them. The CDR3 extends over 12 amino acids. The germline CDR1 and CDR2 sequences are SGHRS and YFSETQ. The CDR3 coding sequence is TGCGCCAGCAGCTTGGACAGCTATGGCTACACCTTC. This translates into CASSLDSYGYTF.

The rearrangement links TRBV9 to TRBJ1-3; D is possibly TRBD1 (6 bases). Trimming left V 4 bases short and J 2 bases short, with 16 bases between. This CDR3 is 16 amino acids long. The germline gives CDR1 SGDLS, CDR2 YYNGEE. Written as DNA, the CDR3 is TGTGCCAGCAGCACAGACCCCAGGGGTGCTGGAAACACCATATATTTT. It encodes CASSTDPRGAGNTIYF.

V gene TRBV7-3 combines with J gene TRBJ2-3; perhaps TRBD2 as D (6 bases). V lost 3 bases and J 4 bases, leaving 11 bases between the germline ends. The CDR3 is 14 residues long. Per germline, CDR1 SGHTA and CDR2 FQGTGA. The CDR3 sequence is CASSFASGADTQYF. The DNA of the CDR3 is TGTGCCAGCAGCTTCGCTTCGGGGGCAGATACGCAGTATTTT. Full variable domain (missing parts from reference TRBV7-3 and TRBJ2-3): GAGVSQTPSNKVTEKGKYVELRCDPISGHTALYWYRQSLGQGPEFLIYFQGTGAADDSGLPNDRFFAVRPEGSVSTLKIQRTERGDSAVYLCASSFASGADTQYFGPGTRLTVL.

This chain joins TRBV7-2 and TRBJ2-3, with D unresolved. The CDR3 has 14 residues. V was pared by 2 bases and J by 0 bases, with 6 bases between. Germline V gives CDR1 SGHTA, CDR2 FQGNSA. CDR3 DNA sequence: TGTGCCAGCAGCTTAAGACACAGCACAGATACGCAGTATTTT. Protein: CASSLRHSTDTQYF.

About this clone: The sample carries other DNA sequences with the same CDR3. V is TRBV14 and J is TRBJ2-2, with D maybe TRBD1 (6 bases). Trimming took off 3 bases at V and 5 bases at J, with 7 bases between the two ends. CDR1 is SGHDN and CDR2 is FVKESK in the germline V gene. This CDR3 is built from 13 residues. The CDR3 reads CASSQDRTGELFF. CDR3 bases: TGTGCCAGCAGCCAGGACAGAACCGGGGAGCTGTTTTTT.

The CDR3 is CASSLDRGVEAFF. The CDR3 nucleotides read TGTGCCAGCTCACTTGACAGGGGAGTGGAGGCTTTCTTT. This chain links TRBV18 with TRBJ1-1, with 8 nucleotides matching TRBD1. Germline values: CDR1 KGHSH, CDR2 LQKENI. Trimming took 4 bases from V and 11 from J; bases not matched to a gene: 9. The CDR3 loop spans 13 amino acids.

The chain recombines TRBV6-5 with TRBJ1-1; TRBD1 might be the D (5 bases). This CDR3 spans 14 amino acids. Looked up from germline, CDR1 is MNHEY and CDR2 is SVGAGI. Between the trimmed V and J ends, which lost 5 bases and 3 bases, there was a span of 13 bases. The CDR3 nucleotides are TGTGCCAGCAGTCCAAGCCGGGGGTACACTGAAGCTTTCTTT. Translated: CASSPSRGYTEAFF.

The chain recombines TRBV5-1 with TRBJ1-2; possible D gene TRBD1, 6 bases. The V and J ends lost 0 bases and 7 bases respectively, with 13 bases between them. The germline V gene has CDR1 SGHRS and CDR2 YFSETQ. The CDR3 length is 14 residues. The CDR3 DNA reads as TGCGCCAGCAGCTTGGAATACAGGGAGAGTGGCTACACCTTC. It specifies CASSLEYRESGYTF.

The rearrangement links TRBV3-1 (or the pseudogene TRBV3-2) to TRBJ2-2; D perhaps matches TRBD2 (6 bases). Per the germline V gene, CDR1 is LGHDT and CDR2 is YNNKEL (reference sequence). Trimming took off 1 base at V and 6 bases at J, with 12 bases between the two ends. The CDR3 runs to 15 residues. CDR3 coding DNA: TGTGCCAGCAGCCAAGTGGACGGGGAGGCCGGGGAGCTGTTTTTT. Its translation: CASSQVDGEAGELFF.

This clone was counted between two and nine times. J is TRBJ1-2 and V is TRBV7-8; a weak D match, TRBD1 (6 bases). The CDR3 loop spans 14 amino acids. Germline-derived CDR1 and CDR2 are SGHVS and FQNEAQ. V shed 5 bases and J shed 0 bases, with 10 bases lying between them. The CDR3 region has the DNA TGTGCCAGCAGCCAGAACAGGGCTAACTATGGCTACACCTTC. It codes for CASSQNRANYGYTF.

V usage is TRBV29-1 and J usage is TRBJ1-6; 7 bases match TRBD1. Trimming at V came to 6 bases and at J to 9 bases, leaving 23 bases not matched to a gene. The CDR3 runs 18 residues. Germline lookup yields CDR1 SQVTM and CDR2 ANQGSEA. The CDR3 region is CSVDPGQFFLINSSPLHF. DNA of the CDR3: TGCAGCGTCGATCCGGGACAGTTTTTTCTGATTAATAGTTCACCCCTCCACTTT.

The chain is built from TRBV6-5 and TRBJ2-2, with 8 bases matching TRBD1. The CDR3 covers 15 residues. The germline V gene has CDR1 MNHEY and CDR2 SVGAGI. V shed 4 bases and J 0 bases; nucleotides not matched to a gene: 1. The CDR3 reads CASSSGGANTGELFF. Here the CDR3 DNA reads TGTGCCAGCAGTTCAGGGGGCGCGAACACCGGGGAGCTGTTTTTT.

This chain uses TRBV3-1 (or the pseudogene TRBV3-2) with TRBJ1-4; D might be TRBD1 (5 bases). Trimming cost V 3 bases and J 8 bases, with 19 bases left between them. The V gene's germline CDR1 is LGHDT and CDR2 YNNKEL (reference sequence). There are 16 residues in the CDR3. The CDR3: CASSHRVQGAGEKLFF. In nucleotides, the CDR3 is TGTGCCAGCAGCCATCGCGTCCAGGGCGCGGGGGAAAAACTGTTTTTT.

The chain couples TRBV9 to TRBJ1-2; the D gene is possibly TRBD1 (5 bases). The CDR3 runs 15 residues. Trimming removed 0 bases from V and 5 bases from J, with 14 bases in between. Germline V lookup: CDR1 SGDLS, CDR2 YYNGEE. This chain's CDR3 is CASSVAGVGGYGYTF. DNA of the CDR3: TGTGCCAGCAGCGTAGCTGGGGTGGGGGGTTATGGCTACACCTTC.

V and J are TRBV18 and TRBJ1-5; no firm D call. The CDR3 is made up of 14 amino acids. Germline CDR1 is KGHSH and CDR2 is LQKENI. Trimming took 3 bases from V and 0 from J, leaving 6 bases between them. The CDR3 DNA follows: TGTGCCAGCTCACCGGCAGTTAGCAATCAGCCCCAGCATTTT. Its translation: CASSPAVSNQPQHF.

The chain recombines TRBV30 with TRBJ2-1; a weak D match, TRBD2 (6 bases). Trimming removed 0 bases from V and 0 bases from J, with 6 bases in between. Germline assignment: CDR1 GTSNPN and CDR2 SVGIG (reference sequence). This CDR3 has 14 amino acids. The CDR3 DNA reads as TGTGCCTGGAGTGTGGGGGGCTCCTACAATGAGCAGTTCTTC. It codes for CAWSVGGSYNEQFF. The variable domain in full, with the rest retrieved from reference TRBV30 and TRBJ2-1, is SQTIHQWPATLVQPVGSPLSLECTVEGTSNPNLYWYRQAAGRGLQLLFYSVGIGQISSEVPQNLSASRPQDRQFILSSKKLLLSDSGFYLCAWSVGGSYNEQFFGPGTRLTVL.

This clone has only one observation. V is TRBV19 and J is TRBJ2-7, with a possible D match to TRBD2 (5 bases). The CDR3 sequence is 16 residues long. V was shortened by 4 bases and J by 6 bases, with 22 bases between the two germline ends. Germline V gene sequence: CDR1 LNHDA, CDR2 SQIVND (reference sequence). In DNA, the CDR3 is TGTGCCAGTAGTACCACCGTGGGGAGCTTTGGCCTCGAGCAGTACTTC. Translation: CASSTTVGSFGLEQYF.

This clone was seen just once. This chain links TRBV28 with TRBJ1-2; 9 bases are a match to TRBD1. This CDR3 has 14 amino acids. Germline V CDR1 and CDR2: MDHEN, SYDVKM. Losses at the gene ends were 5 bases for V and 4 bases for J; bases not matched to a gene: 5. As DNA, the CDR3 is TGTGCCAGCAGTCGGACAGGGGTAGGCTATGGCTACACCTTC. Its translation: CASSRTGVGYGYTF.

This sequence joins TRBV19 and TRBJ2-5, with TRBD2 matching over 8 bases. The CDR3 length is 14 residues. J was trimmed by 5 bases and V by 5 bases; bases with no gene match: 7. From germline, CDR1 is LNHDA and CDR2 SQIVND (reference sequence). The CDR3 loop reads CASSPRSGGETQYF. For the CDR3, the DNA is TGTGCCAGTAGTCCCCGATCGGGGGGGGAGACCCAGTACTTC.

The chain recombines TRBV9 with TRBJ2-5; TRBD2 matches at 7 bases. V was pared by 2 bases and J by 2 bases, with 0 bases of the junction left unmatched. Germline-derived CDR1 and CDR2 are SGDLS and YYNGEE. The CDR3 loop spans 13 amino acids. The CDR3 bases are TGTGCCAGCAGCGTTAGCGGGCAAGAGACCCAGTACTTC. This translates into CASSVSGQETQYF.

This sequence joins TRBV5-1 and TRBJ2-3, with D unclear. V lost 7 bases, J lost 5 bases, and 14 bases lay in between. The CDR3 consists of 13 residues. CDR1 and CDR2 from the germline V gene are SGHRS and YFSETQ. CDR3 sequence: CASYSGGIDTQYF. CDR3 coding DNA: TGCGCCAGCTACAGTGGTGGTATAGATACGCAGTATTTT. The entire variable domain, with the rest obtained from reference TRBV5-1 and TRBJ2-3, is as follows: KAGVTQTPRYLIKTRGQQVTLSCSPISGHRSVSWYQQTPGQGLQFLFEYFSETQRNKGNFPGRFSGRQFSNSRSEMNVSTLELGDSALYLCASYSGGIDTQYFGPGTRLTVL.

The chain employs TRBV14 and TRBJ2-7, with TRBD1 matching over 9 bases. The CDR3 contains 15 residues. CDR1 and CDR2 from the germline V gene are SGHDN and FVKESK. With 4 bases clipped from V and 4 bases from J, the junction kept 8 bases outside the gene matches. In DNA form, the CDR3 reads TGTGCCAGCAGCCTTGCCGGGACAGGGTTTTACGAGCAGTACTTC. Protein product: CASSLAGTGFYEQYF. The full variable domain, with the rest looked up from reference TRBV14 and TRBJ2-7, is EAGVTQFPSHSVIEKGQTVTLRCDPISGHDNLYWYRRVMGKEIKFLLHFVKESKQDESGMPNNRFLAERTGGTYSTLKVQPAELEDSGVYFCASSLAGTGFYEQYFGPGTRLTVT.

A few counts support this clone. The chain carries TRBV5-1 and TRBJ2-1; 8 positions agree with TRBD2. Germline trimming cut 4 bases from V and 2 bases from J; bases unmatched to any gene: 8. CDR3 length: 16 residues. CDR1 and CDR2 (germline): SGHRS, YFSETQ. CDR3 region: CASSLAGGGAYNEQFF. CDR3 in DNA: TGCGCCAGCAGCCTAGCGGGTGGGGGGGCCTACAATGAGCAGTTCTTC.

The V call is TRBV7-3, the J call TRBJ2-1; D is uncertain. CDR3 size: 16 residues. Trimming took off 3 bases at V and 2 bases at J, with 14 bases between the two ends. Germline V gives CDR1 SGHTA, CDR2 FQGTGA. CDR3 sequence reads: CASSLAAGRTYNEQFF. CDR3 DNA sequence: TGTGCCAGCAGCTTGGCCGCAGGTCGAACCTACAATGAGCAGTTCTTC.

The rearrangement joins TRBV19 to TRBJ2-2, with TRBD2 matching over 9 bases. CDR1 is LNHDA and CDR2 is SQIVND in the germline V gene (reference sequence). V shed 7 bases, J shed 5 bases, and the junction held 8 bases outside the gene matches. CDR3 length: 15 residues. The CDR3 region is CASKRRGGDTGELFF. The CDR3 region has the DNA TGTGCCAGTAAGCGGCGGGGGGGCGATACCGGGGAGCTGTTTTTT. The variable domain in full, with the rest retrieved from reference TRBV19 and TRBJ2-2, is DGGITQSPKYLFRKEGQNVTLSCEQNLNHDAMYWYRQDPGQGLRLIYYSQIVNDFQKGDIAEGYSVSREKKESFPLTVTSAQKNPTAFYLCASKRRGGDTGELFFGEGSRLTVL.

This clone was detected once. CDR3 bases: TGCGCCAGCAGCCATGACAGGTCCAACTATGGCTACACCTTC. Amino acids: CASSHDRSNYGYTF. This sequence joins TRBV5-1 and TRBJ1-2; possibly TRBD1 for D (6 bases). Trimming stripped 4 bases from V and 2 bases from J, with 12 bases between. The CDR3 is made up of 14 amino acids. Looked up from germline, CDR1 is SGHRS and CDR2 is YFSETQ.

The chain joins TRBV7-3 to TRBJ2-2; D might be TRBD2 (6 bases). The CDR3 extends over 16 amino acids. V was shortened by 2 bases and J by 4 bases, with 14 bases between the two germline ends. Germline V gene sequence: CDR1 SGHTA, CDR2 FQGTGA. CDR3: CASSLVGAGSTGELFF. In DNA, the CDR3 is TGTGCCAGCAGCTTAGTCGGGGCGGGATCCACCGGGGAGCTGTTTTTT.

This chain uses TRBV20-1 with TRBJ2-3, with D possibly being TRBD2 (6 bases). The CDR3 runs to 14 residues. Germline values: CDR1 DFQATT, CDR2 SNEGSKA (reference sequence). The germline V and J ends were trimmed by 3 bases and 1 base, with 11 bases remaining between them. CDR3 residues: CSASLGGGTDTQYF. The CDR3, as DNA: TGCAGTGCTAGTTTGGGCGGGGGCACAGATACGCAGTATTTT.

This clone showed up just once. The rearrangement uses TRBV30 and TRBJ1-5; TRBD1 matches 8 bases. The length of the CDR3 is 13 residues. The ends lost 5 bases at V and 3 bases at J; junction bases unmatched: 3. In germline, CDR1 is GTSNPN, CDR2 SVGIG (reference sequence). In DNA form, the CDR3 reads TGTGCCTGGGCGACAGGGGTCAATCAGCCCCAGCATTTT. Amino acid sequence: CAWATGVNQPQHF.